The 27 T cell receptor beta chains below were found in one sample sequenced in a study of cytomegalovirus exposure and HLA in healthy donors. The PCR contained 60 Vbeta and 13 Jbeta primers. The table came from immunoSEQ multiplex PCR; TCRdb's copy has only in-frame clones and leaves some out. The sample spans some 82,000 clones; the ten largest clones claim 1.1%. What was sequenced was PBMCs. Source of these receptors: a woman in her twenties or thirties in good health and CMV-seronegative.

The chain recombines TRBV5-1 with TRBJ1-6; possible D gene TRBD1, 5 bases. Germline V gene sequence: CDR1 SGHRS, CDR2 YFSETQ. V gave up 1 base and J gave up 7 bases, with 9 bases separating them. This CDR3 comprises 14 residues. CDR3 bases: TGCGCCAGCAGCTTGACAGGTACCAATTCACCCCTCCACTTT. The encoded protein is CASSLTGTNSPLHF.

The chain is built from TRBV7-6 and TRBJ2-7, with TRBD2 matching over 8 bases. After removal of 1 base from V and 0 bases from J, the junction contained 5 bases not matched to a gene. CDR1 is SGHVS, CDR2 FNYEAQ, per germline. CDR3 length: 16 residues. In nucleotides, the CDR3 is TGTGCCAGCAGCTTAGAACCAGCGGGAGTCTCCTACGAGCAGTACTTC. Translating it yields CASSLEPAGVSYEQYF.

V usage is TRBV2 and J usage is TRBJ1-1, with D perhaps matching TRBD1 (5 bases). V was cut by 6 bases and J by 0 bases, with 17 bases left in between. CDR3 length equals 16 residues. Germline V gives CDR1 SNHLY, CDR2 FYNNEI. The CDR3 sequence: CASRLLWTDMNTEAFF. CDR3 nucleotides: TGTGCCAGCAGATTGCTCTGGACGGACATGAACACTGAAGCTTTCTTT.

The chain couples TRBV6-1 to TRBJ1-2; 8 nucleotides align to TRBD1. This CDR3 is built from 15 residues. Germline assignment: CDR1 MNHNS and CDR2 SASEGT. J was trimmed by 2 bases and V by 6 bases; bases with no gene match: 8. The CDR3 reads CASSQSGGANYGYTF. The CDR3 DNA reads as TGTGCCAGCAGCCAATCAGGGGGCGCGAACTATGGCTACACCTTC.

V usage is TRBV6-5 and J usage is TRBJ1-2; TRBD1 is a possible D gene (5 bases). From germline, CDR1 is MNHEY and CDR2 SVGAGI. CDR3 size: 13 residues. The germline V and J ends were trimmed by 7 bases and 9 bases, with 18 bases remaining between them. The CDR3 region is CASTPGGALSYTF. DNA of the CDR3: TGTGCCAGCACCCCGGGGGGAGCCTTAAGCTACACCTTC.

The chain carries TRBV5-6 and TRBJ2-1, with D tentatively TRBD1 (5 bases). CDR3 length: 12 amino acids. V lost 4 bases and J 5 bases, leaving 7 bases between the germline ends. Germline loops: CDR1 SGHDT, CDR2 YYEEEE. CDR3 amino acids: CASSVTDNEQFF. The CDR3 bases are TGTGCCAGCAGCGTGACAGACAATGAGCAGTTCTTC.

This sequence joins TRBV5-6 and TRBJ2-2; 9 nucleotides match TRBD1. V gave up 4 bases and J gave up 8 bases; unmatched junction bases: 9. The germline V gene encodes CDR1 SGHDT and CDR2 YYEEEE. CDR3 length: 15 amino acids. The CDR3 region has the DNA TGTGCCAGCAGCCTTACGGGACAGGGAAGAGGGGAGCTGTTTTTT. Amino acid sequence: CASSLTGQGRGELFF.

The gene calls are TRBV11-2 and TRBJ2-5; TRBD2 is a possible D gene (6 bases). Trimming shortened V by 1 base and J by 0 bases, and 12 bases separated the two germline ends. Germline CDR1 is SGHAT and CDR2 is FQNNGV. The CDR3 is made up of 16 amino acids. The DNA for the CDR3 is TGTGCCAGCAGCTTAGGGACTACCGCGTACCAAGAGACCCAGTACTTC. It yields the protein CASSLGTTAYQETQYF.

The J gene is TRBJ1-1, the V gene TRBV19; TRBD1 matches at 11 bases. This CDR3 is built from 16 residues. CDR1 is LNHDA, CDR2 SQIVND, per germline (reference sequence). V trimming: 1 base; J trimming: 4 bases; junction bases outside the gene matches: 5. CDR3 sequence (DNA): TGTGCCAGTAGTATAGGGGGGACAGGGGGTGGCACTGAAGCTTTCTTT. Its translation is CASSIGGTGGGTEAFF.

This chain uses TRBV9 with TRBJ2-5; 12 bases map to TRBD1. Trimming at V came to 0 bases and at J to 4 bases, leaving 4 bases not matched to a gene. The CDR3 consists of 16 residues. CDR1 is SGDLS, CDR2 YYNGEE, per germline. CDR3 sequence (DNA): TGTGCCAGCAGCGTAGGGGACAGGGGGCGCGGAGAGACCCAGTACTTC. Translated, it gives CASSVGDRGRGETQYF.

The CDR3 DNA reads as TGCGCCAGCAGCCAAGATACTAGCGGGGGCTACAATGAGCAGTTCTTC. It translates to CASSQDTSGGYNEQFF. The chain combines TRBV4-1 with TRBJ2-1; 11 positions match TRBD2. With 0 bases clipped from V and 3 bases from J, the junction kept 1 base outside the gene matches. CDR1 MGHRA and CDR2 YSYEKL come from the germline V gene. This CDR3 is built from 16 residues.

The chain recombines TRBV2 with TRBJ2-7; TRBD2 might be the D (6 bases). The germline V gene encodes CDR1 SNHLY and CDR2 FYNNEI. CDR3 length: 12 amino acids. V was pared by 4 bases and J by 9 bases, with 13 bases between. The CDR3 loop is CASSAGRKRQYF. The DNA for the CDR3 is TGTGCCAGCAGTGCCGGGAGAAAAAGGCAGTACTTC.

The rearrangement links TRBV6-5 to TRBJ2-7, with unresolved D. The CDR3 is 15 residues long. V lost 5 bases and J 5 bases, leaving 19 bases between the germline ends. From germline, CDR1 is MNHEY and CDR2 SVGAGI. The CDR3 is CASSNSRNALNEQYF. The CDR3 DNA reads TGTGCCAGCAGTAATTCGAGGAATGCTCTAAACGAGCAGTACTTC.

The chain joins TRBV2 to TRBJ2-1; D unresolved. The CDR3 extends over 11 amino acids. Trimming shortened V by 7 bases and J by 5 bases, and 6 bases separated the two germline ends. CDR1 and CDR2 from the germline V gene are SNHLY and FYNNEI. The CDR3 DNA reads TGTGCCAGCACACTGAACAATGAGCAGTTCTTC. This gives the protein CASTLNNEQFF.

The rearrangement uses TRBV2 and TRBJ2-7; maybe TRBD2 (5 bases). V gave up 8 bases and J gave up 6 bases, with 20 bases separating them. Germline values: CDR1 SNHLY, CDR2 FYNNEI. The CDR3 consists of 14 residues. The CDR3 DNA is TGTGCCAGCCGTAACGACCTTGGACTTGGCGAGCAGTACTTC. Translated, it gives CASRNDLGLGEQYF.

CDR3 DNA: TGTGCCAGCAGTGACAGGACGTCGTACACTGAAGCTTTCTTT. Protein product: CASSDRTSYTEAFF. The rearrangement links TRBV28 to TRBJ1-1; D may be TRBD1 (6 bases). The CDR3 totals 14 residues. V was pared by 5 bases and J by 3 bases, with 13 bases between. Per the germline V gene, CDR1 is MDHEN and CDR2 is SYDVKM.

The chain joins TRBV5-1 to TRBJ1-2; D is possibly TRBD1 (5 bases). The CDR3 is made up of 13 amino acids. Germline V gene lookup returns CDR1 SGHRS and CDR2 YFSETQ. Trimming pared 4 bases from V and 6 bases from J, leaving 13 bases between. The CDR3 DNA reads TGCGCCAGCAGCCCGCAGGGATCGGATGGCTACACCTTC. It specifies CASSPQGSDGYTF.

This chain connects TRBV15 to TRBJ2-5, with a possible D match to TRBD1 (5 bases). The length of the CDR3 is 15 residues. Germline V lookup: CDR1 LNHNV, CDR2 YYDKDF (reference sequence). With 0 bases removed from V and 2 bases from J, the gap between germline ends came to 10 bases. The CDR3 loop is CATSRDIDRQETQYF. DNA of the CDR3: TGTGCCACCAGCAGAGATATCGACAGACAAGAGACCCAGTACTTC.

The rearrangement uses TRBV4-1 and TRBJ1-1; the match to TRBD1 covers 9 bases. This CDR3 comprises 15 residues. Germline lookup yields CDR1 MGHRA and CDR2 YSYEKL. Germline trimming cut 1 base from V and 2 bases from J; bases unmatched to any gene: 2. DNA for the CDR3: TGCGCCAGCAGCCAAGGGACAGGGGAAAACACTGAAGCTTTCTTT. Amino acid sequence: CASSQGTGENTEAFF.

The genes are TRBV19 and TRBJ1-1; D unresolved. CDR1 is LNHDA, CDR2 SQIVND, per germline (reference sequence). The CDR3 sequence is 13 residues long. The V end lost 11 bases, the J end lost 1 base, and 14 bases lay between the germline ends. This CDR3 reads CASGVGANTEAFF. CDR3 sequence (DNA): TGTGCCTCTGGAGTCGGCGCGAACACTGAAGCTTTCTTT.

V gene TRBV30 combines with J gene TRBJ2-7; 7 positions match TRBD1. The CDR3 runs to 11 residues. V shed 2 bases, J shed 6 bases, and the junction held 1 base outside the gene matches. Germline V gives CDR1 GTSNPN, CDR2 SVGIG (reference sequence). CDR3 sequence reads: CAWSSGGEQYF. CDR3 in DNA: TGTGCCTGGAGTTCAGGGGGCGAGCAGTACTTC.

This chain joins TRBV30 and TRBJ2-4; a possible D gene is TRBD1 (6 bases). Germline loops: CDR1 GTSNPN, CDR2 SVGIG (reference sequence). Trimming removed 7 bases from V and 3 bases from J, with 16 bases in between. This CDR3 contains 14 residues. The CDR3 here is CALKPRGDKNIQYF. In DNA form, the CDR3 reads TGTGCCTTAAAGCCCAGGGGTGACAAAAACATTCAGTACTTC. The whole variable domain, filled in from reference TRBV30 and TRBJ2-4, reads SQTIHQWPATLVQPVGSPLSLECTVEGTSNPNLYWYRQAAGRGLQLLFYSVGIGQISSEVPQNLSASRPQDRQFILSSKKLLLSDSGFYLCALKPRGDKNIQYFGAGTRLSVL.

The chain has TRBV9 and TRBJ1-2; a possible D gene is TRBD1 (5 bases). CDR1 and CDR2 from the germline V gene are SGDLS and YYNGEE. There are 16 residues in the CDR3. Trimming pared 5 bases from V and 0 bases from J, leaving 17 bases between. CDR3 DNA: TGTGCCAGCAGTGCGACAGTTGGGGGGACTAACTATGGCTACACCTTC. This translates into CASSATVGGTNYGYTF.

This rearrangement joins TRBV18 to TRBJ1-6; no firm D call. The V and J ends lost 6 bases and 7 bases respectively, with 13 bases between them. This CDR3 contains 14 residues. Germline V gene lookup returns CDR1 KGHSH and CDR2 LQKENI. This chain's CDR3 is CASSPEGPNSPLHF. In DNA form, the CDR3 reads TGTGCCAGCTCCCCGGAGGGCCCCAATTCACCCCTCCACTTT.

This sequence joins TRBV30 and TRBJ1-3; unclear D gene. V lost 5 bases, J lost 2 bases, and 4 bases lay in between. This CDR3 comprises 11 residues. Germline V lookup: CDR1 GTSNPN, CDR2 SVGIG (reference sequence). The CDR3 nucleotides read TGTGCCTGGCGGGCTGGAAACACCATATATTTT. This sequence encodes CAWRAGNTIYF. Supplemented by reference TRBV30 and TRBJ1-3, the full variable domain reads SQTIHQWPATLVQPVGSPLSLECTVEGTSNPNLYWYRQAAGRGLQLLFYSVGIGQISSEVPQNLSASRPQDRQFILSSKKLLLSDSGFYLCAWRAGNTIYFGEGSWLTVV.

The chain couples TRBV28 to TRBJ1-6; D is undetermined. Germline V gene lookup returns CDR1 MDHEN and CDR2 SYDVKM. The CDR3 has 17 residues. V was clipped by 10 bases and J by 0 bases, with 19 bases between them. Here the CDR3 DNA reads TGTGCCACGAGGGCCGCAGCGATTAGCTCCTATAATTCACCCCTCCACTTT. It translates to CATRAAAISSYNSPLHF.

The CDR3 protein is CASSLQGAYEQYF. CDR3 sequence (DNA): TGCGCCAGCAGCTTACAGGGTGCCTACGAGCAGTACTTC. The chain is built from TRBV5-1 and TRBJ2-7, with a weak D call TRBD1 (6 bases). The V end was cut by 2 bases, the J end by 2 bases, with 8 bases between. The germline V gene encodes CDR1 SGHRS and CDR2 YFSETQ. The CDR3 is 13 residues long.